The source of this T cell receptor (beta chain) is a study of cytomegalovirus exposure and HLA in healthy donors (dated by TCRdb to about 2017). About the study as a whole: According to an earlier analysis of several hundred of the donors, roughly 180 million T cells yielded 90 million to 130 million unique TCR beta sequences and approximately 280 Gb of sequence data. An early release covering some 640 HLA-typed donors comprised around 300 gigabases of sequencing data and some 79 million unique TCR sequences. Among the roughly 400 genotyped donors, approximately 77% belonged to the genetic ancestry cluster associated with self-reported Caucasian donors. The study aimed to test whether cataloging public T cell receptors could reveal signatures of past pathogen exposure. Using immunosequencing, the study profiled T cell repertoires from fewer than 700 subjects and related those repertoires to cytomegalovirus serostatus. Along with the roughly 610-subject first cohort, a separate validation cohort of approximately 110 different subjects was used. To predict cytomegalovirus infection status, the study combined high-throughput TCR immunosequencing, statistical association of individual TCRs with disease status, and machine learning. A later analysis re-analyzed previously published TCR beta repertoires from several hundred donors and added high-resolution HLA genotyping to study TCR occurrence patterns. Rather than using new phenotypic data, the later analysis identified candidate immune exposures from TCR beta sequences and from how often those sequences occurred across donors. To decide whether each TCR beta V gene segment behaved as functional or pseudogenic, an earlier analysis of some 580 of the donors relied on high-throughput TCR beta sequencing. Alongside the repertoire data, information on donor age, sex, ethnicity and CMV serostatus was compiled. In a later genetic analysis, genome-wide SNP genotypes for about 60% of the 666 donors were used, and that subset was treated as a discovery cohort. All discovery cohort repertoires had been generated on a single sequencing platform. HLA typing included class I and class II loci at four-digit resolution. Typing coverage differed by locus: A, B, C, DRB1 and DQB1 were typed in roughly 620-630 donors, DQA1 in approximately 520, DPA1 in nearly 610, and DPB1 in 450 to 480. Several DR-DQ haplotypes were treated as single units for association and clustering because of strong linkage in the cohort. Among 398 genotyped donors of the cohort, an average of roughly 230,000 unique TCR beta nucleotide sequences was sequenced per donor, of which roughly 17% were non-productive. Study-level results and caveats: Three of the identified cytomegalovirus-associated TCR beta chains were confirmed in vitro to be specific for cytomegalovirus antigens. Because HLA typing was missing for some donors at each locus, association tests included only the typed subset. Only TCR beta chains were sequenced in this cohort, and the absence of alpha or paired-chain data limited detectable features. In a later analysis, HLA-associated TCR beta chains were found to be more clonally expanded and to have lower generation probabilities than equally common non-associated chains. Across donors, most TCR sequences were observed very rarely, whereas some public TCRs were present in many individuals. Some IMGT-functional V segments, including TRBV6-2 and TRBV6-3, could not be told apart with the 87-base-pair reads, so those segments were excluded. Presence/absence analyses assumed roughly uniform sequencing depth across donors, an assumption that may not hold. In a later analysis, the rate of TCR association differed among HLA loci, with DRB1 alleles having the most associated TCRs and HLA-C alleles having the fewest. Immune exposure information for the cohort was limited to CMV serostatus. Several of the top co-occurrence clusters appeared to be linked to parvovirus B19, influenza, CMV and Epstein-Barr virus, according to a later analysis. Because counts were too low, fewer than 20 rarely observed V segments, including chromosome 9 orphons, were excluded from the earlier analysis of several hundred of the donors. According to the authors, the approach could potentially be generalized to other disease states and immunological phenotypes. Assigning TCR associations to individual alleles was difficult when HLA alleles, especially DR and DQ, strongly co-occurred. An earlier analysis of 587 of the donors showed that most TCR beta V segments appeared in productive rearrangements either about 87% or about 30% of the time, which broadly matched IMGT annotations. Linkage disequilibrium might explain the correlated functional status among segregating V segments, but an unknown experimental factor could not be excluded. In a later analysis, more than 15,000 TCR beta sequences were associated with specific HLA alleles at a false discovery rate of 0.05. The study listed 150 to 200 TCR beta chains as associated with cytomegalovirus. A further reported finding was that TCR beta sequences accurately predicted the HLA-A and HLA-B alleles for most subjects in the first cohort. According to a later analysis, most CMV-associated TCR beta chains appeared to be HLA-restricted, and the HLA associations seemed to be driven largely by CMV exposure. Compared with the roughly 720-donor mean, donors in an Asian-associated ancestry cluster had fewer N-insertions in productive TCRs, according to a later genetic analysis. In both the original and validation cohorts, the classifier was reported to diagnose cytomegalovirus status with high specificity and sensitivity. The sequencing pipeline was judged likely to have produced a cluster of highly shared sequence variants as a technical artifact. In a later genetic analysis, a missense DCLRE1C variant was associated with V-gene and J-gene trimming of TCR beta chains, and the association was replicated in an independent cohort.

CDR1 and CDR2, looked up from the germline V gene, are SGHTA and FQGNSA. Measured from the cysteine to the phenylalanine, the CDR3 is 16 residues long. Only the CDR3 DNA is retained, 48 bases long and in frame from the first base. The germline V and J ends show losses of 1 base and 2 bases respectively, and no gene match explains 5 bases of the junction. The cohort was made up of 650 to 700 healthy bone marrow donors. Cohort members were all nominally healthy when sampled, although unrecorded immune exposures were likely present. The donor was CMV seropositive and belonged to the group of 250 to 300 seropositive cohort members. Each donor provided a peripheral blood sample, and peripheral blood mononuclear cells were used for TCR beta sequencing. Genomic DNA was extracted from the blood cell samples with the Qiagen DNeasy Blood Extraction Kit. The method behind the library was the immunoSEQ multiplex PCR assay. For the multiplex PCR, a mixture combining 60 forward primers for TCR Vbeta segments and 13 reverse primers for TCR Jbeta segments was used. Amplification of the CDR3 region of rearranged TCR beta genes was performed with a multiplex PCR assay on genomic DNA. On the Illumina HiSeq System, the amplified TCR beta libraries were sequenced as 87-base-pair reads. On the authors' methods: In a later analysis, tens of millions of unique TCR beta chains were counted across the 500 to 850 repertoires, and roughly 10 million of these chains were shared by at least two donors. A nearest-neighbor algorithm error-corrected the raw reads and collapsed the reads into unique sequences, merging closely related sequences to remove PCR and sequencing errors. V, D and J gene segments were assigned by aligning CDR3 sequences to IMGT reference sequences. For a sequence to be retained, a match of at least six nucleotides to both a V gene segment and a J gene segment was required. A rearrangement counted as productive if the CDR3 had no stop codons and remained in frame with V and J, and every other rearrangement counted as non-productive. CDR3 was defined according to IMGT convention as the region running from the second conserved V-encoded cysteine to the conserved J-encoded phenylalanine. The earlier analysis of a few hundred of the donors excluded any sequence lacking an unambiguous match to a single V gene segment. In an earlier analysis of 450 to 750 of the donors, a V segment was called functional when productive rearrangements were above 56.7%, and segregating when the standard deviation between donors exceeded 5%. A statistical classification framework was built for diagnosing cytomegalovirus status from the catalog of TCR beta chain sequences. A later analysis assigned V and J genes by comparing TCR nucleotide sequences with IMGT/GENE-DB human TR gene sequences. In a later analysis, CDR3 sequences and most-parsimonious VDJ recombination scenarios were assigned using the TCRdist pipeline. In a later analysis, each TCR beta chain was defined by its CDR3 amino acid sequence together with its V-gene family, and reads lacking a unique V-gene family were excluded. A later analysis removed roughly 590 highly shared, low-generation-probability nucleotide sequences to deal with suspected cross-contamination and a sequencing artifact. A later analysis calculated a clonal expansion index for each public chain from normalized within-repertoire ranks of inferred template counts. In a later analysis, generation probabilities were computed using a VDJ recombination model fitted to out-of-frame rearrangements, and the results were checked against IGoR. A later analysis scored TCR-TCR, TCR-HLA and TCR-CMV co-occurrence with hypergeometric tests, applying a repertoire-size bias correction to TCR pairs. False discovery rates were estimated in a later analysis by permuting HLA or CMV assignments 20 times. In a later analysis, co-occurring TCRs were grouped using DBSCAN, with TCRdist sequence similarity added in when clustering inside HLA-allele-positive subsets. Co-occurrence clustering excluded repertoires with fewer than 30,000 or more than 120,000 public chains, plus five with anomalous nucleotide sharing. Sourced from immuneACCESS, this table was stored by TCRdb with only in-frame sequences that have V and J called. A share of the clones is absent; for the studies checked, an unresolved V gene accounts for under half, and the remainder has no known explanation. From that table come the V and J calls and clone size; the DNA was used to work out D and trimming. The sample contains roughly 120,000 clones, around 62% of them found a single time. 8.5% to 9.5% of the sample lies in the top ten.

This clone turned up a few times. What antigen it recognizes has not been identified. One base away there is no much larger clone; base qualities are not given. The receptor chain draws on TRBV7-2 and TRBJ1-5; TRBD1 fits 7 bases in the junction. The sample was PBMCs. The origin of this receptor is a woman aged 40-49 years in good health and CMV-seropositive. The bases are TGTGCCAGCAGCTTAGGCGGGGACAGACGCAATCAGCCCCAGCATTTT. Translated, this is CASSLGGDRRNQPQHF.